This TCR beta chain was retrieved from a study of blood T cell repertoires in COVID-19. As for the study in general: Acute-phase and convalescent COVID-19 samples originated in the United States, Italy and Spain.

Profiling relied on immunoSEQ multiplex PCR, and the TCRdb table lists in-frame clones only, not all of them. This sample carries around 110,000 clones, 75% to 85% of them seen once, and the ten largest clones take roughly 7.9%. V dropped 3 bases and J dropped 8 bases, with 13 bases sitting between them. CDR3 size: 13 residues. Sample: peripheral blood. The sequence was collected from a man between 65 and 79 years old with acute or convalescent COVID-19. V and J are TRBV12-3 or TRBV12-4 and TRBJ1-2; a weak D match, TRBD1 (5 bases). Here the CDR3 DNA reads TGTGCCAGCAGTTTGGAGGGGAAGAACGGCTACACCTTC. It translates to CASSLEGKNGYTF.